This entry lists 32 T cell receptor beta chains sequenced from one sample in a study of Graves' ophthalmopathy and Graves' hyperthyroidism. Amplification of TCR beta CDR3 regions used RNA transcripts. Second-round multiplex PCR came after first-round RT-PCR with HTBI primers. TCRdb used MiXCR to reprocess the multiplex PCR reads, holding one entry per CDR3 protein. Of 450,000 to 600,000 distinct CDR3 sequences listed, under 40% were seen once; the top ten hold 4% to 5%. The sample taken for sequencing was peripheral blood or thyroid tissue (not recorded which). Receptors were obtained from an adult man with Graves' hyperthyroidism.

This clonotype showed up many times. The chain is built from TRBV12-3 or TRBV12-4 and TRBJ1-5; maybe TRBD1 (5 bases). The CDR3 loop spans 15 amino acids. V was clipped by 5 bases and J by 2 bases, with 13 bases between them. The CDR3, as DNA: TGTGCCAGCAGTAACGGGGGTTTCGGCAATCAGCCCCAGCATTTT. Translating it yields CASSNGGFGNQPQHF.

This clonotype was picked up many times. The V call is TRBV6-5, the J call TRBJ1-1; D is undetermined. Per the germline V gene, CDR1 is MNHEY and CDR2 is SVGAGI. V lost 2 bases to trimming and J lost 6 bases, with 13 bases between them. CDR3 size: 14 residues. DNA of the CDR3: TGTGCCAGCAGTTACAACGGGGAAATCGCTGAAGCTTTCTTT. Protein product: CASSYNGEIAEAFF.

This clonotype was found a few times. This clone may be a read error of a much larger clone one base away. CDR3 sequence: CASSRGTSSEQYF. The CDR3 DNA reads as TGCGCCAGCAGCCGTGGGACAAGCAGCGAGCAGTACTTC. J is TRBJ2-7 and V is TRBV4-1, with D possibly matching TRBD1 (6 bases). The CDR3 sequence is 13 residues long. Germline assignment: CDR1 MGHRA and CDR2 YSYEKL. V shed 4 bases and J shed 6 bases, with 13 bases lying between them.

This clonotype was counted a few times. This chain connects TRBV7-2 to TRBJ2-2, with D perhaps TRBD2 (6 bases). Trimming removed 5 bases from V and 5 bases from J, with 18 bases in between. The germline CDR1 and CDR2 sequences are SGHTA and FQGNSA. The CDR3 has 16 amino acids. In nucleotides, the CDR3 is TGTGCCAGCAGCCAAGTCGGGAGTAGGGGAACCGGGGAGCTGTTTTTT. Amino acids: CASSQVGSRGTGELFF.

V gene TRBV12-3 or TRBV12-4 combines with J gene TRBJ2-5; 9 nucleotides line up with TRBD2. With V trimmed by 6 bases and J by 1 base, 3 bases remained unmatched. The CDR3 covers 14 residues. The CDR3 here is CASSNSGGQETQYF. CDR3 sequence (DNA): TGTGCCAGCAGCAATAGCGGGGGCCAAGAGACCCAGTACTTC.

The chain couples TRBV24-1 to TRBJ1-1; 10 positions agree with TRBD1. Trimming cost V 10 bases and J 4 bases; bases outside gene matches: 5. The CDR3 has 13 residues. Looked up from germline, CDR1 is KGHDR and CDR2 is SFDVKD. This CDR3 is CATGQGPGTEAFF. The CDR3 nucleotides read TGTGCCACGGGACAGGGGCCGGGCACTGAAGCTTTCTTT.

The sample holds many counts of this clonotype. The genes are TRBV29-1 and TRBJ2-7; no clear D gene. With 5 bases removed from V and 5 bases from J, the gap between germline ends came to 10 bases. This CDR3 is 11 amino acids long. CDR1 and CDR2 from the germline V gene are SQVTM and ANQGSEA. CDR3 region: CSVSAKDEQYF. The CDR3 DNA reads as TGCAGCGTTTCGGCCAAGGACGAGCAGTACTTC.

The chain carries TRBV7-3 and TRBJ2-7; 7 bases match TRBD2. The J segment lost 9 bases and the V segment lost 1 base, leaving 12 bases of the junction unmatched. This CDR3 has 15 amino acids. Germline CDR1 and CDR2: SGHTA and FQGTGA. The DNA of the CDR3 is TGTGCCAGCAGCTTAAGGGCGGGAGAACCAGATACGCAGTACTTC. It codes for CASSLRAGEPDTQYF.

As for this clonotype: The CDR3 end shows no conserved phenylalanine or tryptophan, and so a read error is likely. It is unclear where the CDR3 begins or ends on the DNA, so no DNA is shown, and the CDR3 is as TCRdb lists it. The rearrangement links TRBV20-1 to TRBJ2-7; the tabulated D call, TRBD2, remains unverified against the DNA. Germline CDR1 reads DFQATT; CDR2 reads SNEGSKA (reference sequence). The CDR3 spans 9 residues, counting both ends. The CDR3 here is CSARAGLAG.

This clonotype was picked up many times. CDR3 nucleotides: TGTGCCAGCCGAGGGGGGGGTCGAACTGAAGCTTTCTTT. Its protein product is CASRGGGRTEAFF. This rearrangement joins TRBV19 to TRBJ1-1; D is perhaps TRBD1 (6 bases). Germline values: CDR1 LNHDA, CDR2 SQIVND (reference sequence). This CDR3 contains 13 residues. V dropped 9 bases and J dropped 5 bases, with 16 bases sitting between them.

This clonotype was picked up a small number of times. The V call is TRBV24-1, the J call TRBJ2-1; 8 bases fit TRBD2. There are 16 residues in the CDR3. The junction had 10 bases not matched to a gene; V was cut back by 1 base and J by 9 bases. Germline-derived CDR1 and CDR2 are KGHDR and SFDVKD. The CDR3 protein is CATSDLGMGGRSEQFF. In nucleotides, the CDR3 is TGTGCCACCAGTGATTTAGGCATGGGCGGGAGGAGTGAGCAGTTCTTC.

This clonotype was observed a handful of times. This chain connects TRBV29-1 to TRBJ1-2, with 7 bases matching TRBD1. The germline CDR1 and CDR2 sequences are SQVTM and ANQGSEA. The CDR3 is 15 amino acids. The V and J ends lost 3 bases and 4 bases, in that order; junction bases with no gene match: 11. The DNA of the CDR3 is TGCAGCGTTGATATAGACAGGGACGCTGGCTATGGCTACACCTTC. Protein sequence: CSVDIDRDAGYGYTF.

The chain combines TRBV29-1 with TRBJ2-3, with TRBD1 matching 7 bases. V dropped 4 bases and J dropped 2; count of bases not matched to a gene: 3. CDR1 and CDR2 (germline): SQVTM, ANQGSEA. CDR3 length: 13 residues. CDR3 region: CSVVDRDTDTQYF. For the CDR3, the DNA is TGCAGCGTTGTAGACAGGGACACAGATACGCAGTATTTT.

This clonotype was counted ten times or more. The genes are TRBV7-9 and TRBJ1-1; 8 bases fit TRBD1. Germline V CDR1 and CDR2: SEHNR, FQNEAQ (reference sequence). Unmatched junction bases numbered 1, after V lost 3 bases and J lost 1 base. This CDR3 has 14 residues. DNA for the CDR3: TGTGCCAGCAGCTTCGGACAGGGGAACACTGAAGCTTTCTTT. Translating it yields CASSFGQGNTEAFF.

The V call is TRBV27, the J call TRBJ1-3; tentative D call: TRBD1 (5 bases). The CDR3 runs 16 residues. The germline V and J ends were trimmed by 5 bases and 4 bases, with 18 bases remaining between them. The germline gives CDR1 MNHEY, CDR2 SMNVEV (reference sequence). CDR3 sequence (DNA): TGTGCCAGCAGTCCTCGGACACCCGGCTTAGGAAACACCATATATTTT. Protein: CASSPRTPGLGNTIYF.

The sample holds many counts of this clonotype. V usage is TRBV20-1 and J usage is TRBJ2-5, with D perhaps TRBD2 (5 bases). V shed 5 bases and J shed 2 bases, with 18 bases lying between them. Germline V gene lookup returns CDR1 DFQATT and CDR2 SNEGSKA (reference sequence). CDR3 length: 15 amino acids. The CDR3 DNA sequence: TGCAGTGCTGGGCGGGCGAGGAGAGTACAAGAGACCCAGTACTTC. Its translation is CSAGRARRVQETQYF.

This chain links TRBV6-5 with TRBJ1-6; maybe TRBD1 (5 bases). CDR3 length: 18 residues. Germline-derived CDR1 and CDR2 are MNHEY and SVGAGI. Trimming took off 0 bases at V and 0 bases at J, with 12 bases between the two ends. Here the CDR3 reads CASSYSQGRSSYNSPLHF. In DNA, the CDR3 is TGTGCCAGCAGTTACTCTCAGGGTAGGAGCTCCTATAATTCACCCCTCCACTTT.

Note on this clonotype: One end of the junction does not line up with germline, which may come from a read error. This sequence joins TRBV6-5 and TRBJ2-5; the match to TRBD2 covers 14 bases. This CDR3 has 14 residues. Per the germline V gene, CDR1 is MNHEY and CDR2 is SVGAGI. The CDR3: CASRQTSGGASAFF. The CDR3, as DNA: TGTGCCAGCAGACAGACTAGCGGGGGGGCCTCGGCGTTCTTC.

This clonotype was seen repeatedly, ten times or more. V gene TRBV2 combines with J gene TRBJ1-6; weak D call: TRBD1 (5 bases). Trimming removed 5 bases at V and 7 bases at J, with 12 bases between. This CDR3 comprises 14 residues. In germline, CDR1 is SNHLY, CDR2 FYNNEI. CDR3 DNA sequence: TGTGCCAGCAGTTTCTCCAGGGACAATTCACCCCTCCACTTT. It is translated as CASSFSRDNSPLHF.

This clonotype was recorded once. This chain connects TRBV4-1 to TRBJ2-2, with 9 positions matching TRBD2. J lost 1 base, V lost 0 bases, and 3 bases had no gene match. The V gene's germline CDR1 is MGHRA and CDR2 YSYEKL. The CDR3 consists of 17 residues. CDR3 sequence (DNA): TGCGCCAGCAGCCAAGATTATAGCGGGAGGAACACCGGGGAGCTGTTTTTT. Translation: CASSQDYSGRNTGELFF.

This clonotype was seen only a few times. This chain links TRBV19 with TRBJ2-7; TRBD2 matches 10 bases. The V and J ends lost 4 bases and 2 bases, in that order; junction bases with no gene match: 8. The CDR3 extends over 16 amino acids. Germline CDR1 and CDR2: LNHDA and SQIVND (reference sequence). Here the CDR3 DNA reads TGTGCCAGTAGTAAACCGGGACTAGCGTTTGCCTACGAGCAGTACTTC. Protein: CASSKPGLAFAYEQYF.

This clonotype was seen a single time. One junction end does not reproduce the germline sequence, and a read error may be involved. CDR3 region: CSARDPAAGVNTEAFF. DNA for the CDR3: TGCAGTGCTAGAGATCCAGCGGCAGGCGTGAACACTGAAGCTTTCTTC. The V call is TRBV20-1, the J call TRBJ1-1, with unresolved D. Germline V gene lookup returns CDR1 DFQATT and CDR2 SNEGSKA (reference sequence). The CDR3 covers 16 residues.

This clonotype was observed a few times. This chain uses TRBV7-2 with TRBJ2-2; TRBD2 matches at 12 bases. CDR1 is SGHTA, CDR2 FQGNSA, per germline. The CDR3 runs to 16 residues. V shed 5 bases, J shed 4 bases, and the junction held 5 bases outside the gene matches. DNA for the CDR3: TGTGCCAGCAGCCCACCGACTAGCGGGAGCACCGGGGAGCTGTTTTTT. It yields the protein CASSPPTSGSTGELFF.

The chain uses TRBV7-3 and TRBJ2-7, with D maybe TRBD2 (6 bases). CDR1 is SGHTA and CDR2 is FQGTGA in the germline V gene. The CDR3 is 16 residues long. Trimming left V 5 bases short and J 3 bases short, with 20 bases between. The CDR3 DNA reads TGTGCCAGCAGCACCCAGGACACTCCGCGGGACTACGAGCAGTACTTC. Protein: CASSTQDTPRDYEQYF.

Regarding this clonotype: A much larger clonotype is one base distant, so this may be a read error. The chain employs TRBV6-6 and TRBJ1-5, with unresolved D. The CDR3 loop spans 15 amino acids. The V end was cut by 2 bases, the J end by 6 bases, with 14 bases between. Germline CDR1 is MNHNY and CDR2 is SVGAGI (reference sequence). The chain's CDR3 is CASSYPSEGGQPQHF. DNA for the CDR3: TGTGCCAGCAGTTACCCATCCGAGGGAGGTCAGCCCCAGCATTTT.

This clonotype was seen repeatedly, ten times or more. The J gene is TRBJ2-7, the V gene TRBV29-1; 8 bases match TRBD2. Looked up from germline, CDR1 is SQVTM and CDR2 is ANQGSEA. There are 12 residues in the CDR3. Trimming removed 4 bases from V and 9 bases from J; junction bases left unmatched: 8. CDR3 nucleotides: TGCAGCGTTGTGAGCGGGAGAACCGTGCAGTACTTC. It is translated as CSVVSGRTVQYF.

This clonotype was counted at least ten times. J is TRBJ2-7 and V is TRBV29-1, with D unresolved. Germline CDR1 SQVTM, CDR2 ANQGSEA. The CDR3 length is 11 residues. The germline V and J ends were trimmed by 4 bases and 5 bases, with 9 bases remaining between them. In DNA, the CDR3 is TGCAGCGTTGCCAAGACGAACGAGCAGTACTTC. Translating gives CSVAKTNEQYF.

This sequence joins TRBV20-1 and TRBJ1-1, with D possibly TRBD1 on 6 matching bases. Germline CDR1 is DFQATT and CDR2 is SNEGSKA (reference sequence). This CDR3 is built from 14 residues. Trimming took off 5 bases at V and 1 base at J, with 14 bases between the two ends. CDR3 bases: TGCAGTGCTGACCCCAGGACAGAGAACACTGAAGCTTTCTTT. It yields the protein CSADPRTENTEAFF.

This clonotype was detected only a few times. Given a much more abundant clone one base away, this may be a read error. The V and J genes are TRBV10-3 and TRBJ1-5; 7 positions agree with TRBD1. This CDR3 has 13 residues. Germline trimming cut 6 bases from V and 3 bases from J; bases unmatched to any gene: 2. Germline-derived CDR1 and CDR2 are ENHRY and SYGVKD. This chain's CDR3 is CAIRTGTNQPQHF. The CDR3 DNA reads as TGTGCCATCAGGACAGGGACCAATCAGCCCCAGCATTTT.

The chain has TRBV7-9 and TRBJ2-2, with TRBD1 matching over 9 bases. In germline, CDR1 is SEHNR, CDR2 FQNEAQ (reference sequence). The J segment lost 4 bases and the V segment lost 6 bases, leaving 9 bases of the junction unmatched. CDR3 length: 16 residues. The chain's CDR3 is CASSSIGQGLTGELFF. The DNA of the CDR3 is TGTGCCAGCAGTTCTATCGGACAGGGGCTCACCGGGGAGCTGTTTTTT.

The chain recombines TRBV19 with TRBJ1-2, with 9 bases that match TRBD1. Trimming took 3 bases from V and 7 from J; bases not matched to a gene: 9. Germline CDR1 is LNHDA and CDR2 is SQIVND (reference sequence). The CDR3 consists of 15 residues. CDR3 bases: TGTGCCAGTAGTATGCCCCCGACAGGGGGTTTTGGCTACACCTTC. It is translated as CASSMPPTGGFGYTF.

This clonotype was seen many times. V and J are TRBV12-3 or TRBV12-4 and TRBJ2-7; no clear D gene. The length of the CDR3 is 15 residues. Trimming left V 2 bases short and J 0 bases short, with 11 bases between. The CDR3 reads CASSLRRMSSYEQYF. DNA for the CDR3: TGTGCCAGCAGTTTAAGGCGGATGAGCTCCTACGAGCAGTACTTC.